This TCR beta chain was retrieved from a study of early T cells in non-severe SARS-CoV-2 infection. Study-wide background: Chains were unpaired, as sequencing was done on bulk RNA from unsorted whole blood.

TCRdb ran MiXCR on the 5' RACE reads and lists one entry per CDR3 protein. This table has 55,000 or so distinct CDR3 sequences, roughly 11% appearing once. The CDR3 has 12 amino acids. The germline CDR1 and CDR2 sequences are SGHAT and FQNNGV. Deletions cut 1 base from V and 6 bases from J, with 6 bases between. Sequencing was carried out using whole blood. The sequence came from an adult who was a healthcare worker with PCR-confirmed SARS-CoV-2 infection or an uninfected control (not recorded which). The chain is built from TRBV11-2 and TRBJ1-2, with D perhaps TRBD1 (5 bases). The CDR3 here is CASSLAGNGYTF. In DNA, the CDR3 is TGTGCCAGCAGCTTAGCAGGGAATGGCTACACCTTC.